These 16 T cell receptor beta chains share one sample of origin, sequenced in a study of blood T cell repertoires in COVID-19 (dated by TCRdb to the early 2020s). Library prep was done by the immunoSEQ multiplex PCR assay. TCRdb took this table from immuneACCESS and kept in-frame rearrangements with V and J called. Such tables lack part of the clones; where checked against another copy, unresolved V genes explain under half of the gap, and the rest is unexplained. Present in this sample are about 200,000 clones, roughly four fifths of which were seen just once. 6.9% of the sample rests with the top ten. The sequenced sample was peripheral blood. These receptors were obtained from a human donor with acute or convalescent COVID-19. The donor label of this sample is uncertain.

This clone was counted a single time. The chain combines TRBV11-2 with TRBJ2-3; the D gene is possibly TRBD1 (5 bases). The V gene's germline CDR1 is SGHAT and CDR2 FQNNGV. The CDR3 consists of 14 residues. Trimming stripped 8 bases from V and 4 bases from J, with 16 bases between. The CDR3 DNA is TGTGCCAGCCGCACCCGCCCAGGGTCAGATACGCAGTATTTT. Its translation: CASRTRPGSDTQYF.

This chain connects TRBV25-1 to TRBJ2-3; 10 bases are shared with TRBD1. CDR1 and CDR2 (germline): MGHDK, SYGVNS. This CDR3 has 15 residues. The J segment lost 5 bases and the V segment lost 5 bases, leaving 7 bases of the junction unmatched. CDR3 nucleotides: TGTGCCAGCAGTAGACAGGGGGCGCGGGGAGATACGCAGTATTTT. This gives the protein CASSRQGARGDTQYF.

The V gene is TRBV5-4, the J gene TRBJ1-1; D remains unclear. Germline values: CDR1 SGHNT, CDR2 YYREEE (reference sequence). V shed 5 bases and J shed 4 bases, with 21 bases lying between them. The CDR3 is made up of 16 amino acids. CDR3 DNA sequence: TGTGCCAGCAGTGCGTCTGGGCGGGTGGACGGCACTGAAGCTTTCTTT. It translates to CASSASGRVDGTEAFF.

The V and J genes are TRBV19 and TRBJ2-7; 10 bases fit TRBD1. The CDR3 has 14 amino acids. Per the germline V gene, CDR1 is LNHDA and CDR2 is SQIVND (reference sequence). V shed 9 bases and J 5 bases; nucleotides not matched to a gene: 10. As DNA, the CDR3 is TGTGCCAGGGCCACCGGGACAGGGGTTGACGAGCAGTACTTC. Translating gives CARATGTGVDEQYF.

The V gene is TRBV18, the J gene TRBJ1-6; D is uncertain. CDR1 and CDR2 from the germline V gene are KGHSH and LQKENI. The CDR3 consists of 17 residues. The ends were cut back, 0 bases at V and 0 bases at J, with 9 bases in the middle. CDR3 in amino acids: CASSPPAGSSYNSPLHF. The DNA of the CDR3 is TGTGCCAGCTCACCACCTGCGGGAAGCTCCTATAATTCACCCCTCCACTTT.

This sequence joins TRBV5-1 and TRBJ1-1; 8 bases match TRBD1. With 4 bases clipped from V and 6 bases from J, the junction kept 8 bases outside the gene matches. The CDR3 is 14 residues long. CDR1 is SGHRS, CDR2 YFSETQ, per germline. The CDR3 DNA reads TGCGCCAGCAGCCTGGACAGGGTGAGGTCTGAAGCTTTCTTT. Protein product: CASSLDRVRSEAFF. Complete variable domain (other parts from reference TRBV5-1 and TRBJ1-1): KAGVTQTPRYLIKTRGQQVTLSCSPISGHRSVSWYQQTPGQGLQFLFEYFSETQRNKGNFPGRFSGRQFSNSRSEMNVSTLELGDSALYLCASSLDRVRSEAFFGQGTRLTVV.

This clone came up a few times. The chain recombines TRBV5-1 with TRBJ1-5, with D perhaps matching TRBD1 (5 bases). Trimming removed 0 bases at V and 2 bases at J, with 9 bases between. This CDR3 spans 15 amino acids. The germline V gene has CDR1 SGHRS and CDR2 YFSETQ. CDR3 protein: CASSLAGGGNQPQHF. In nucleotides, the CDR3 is TGCGCCAGCAGCTTGGCCGGAGGGGGCAATCAGCCCCAGCATTTT.

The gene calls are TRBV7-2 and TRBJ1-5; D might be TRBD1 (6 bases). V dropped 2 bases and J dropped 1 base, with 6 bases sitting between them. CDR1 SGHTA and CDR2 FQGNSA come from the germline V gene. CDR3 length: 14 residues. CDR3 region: CASSLQGSNQPQHF. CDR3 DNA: TGTGCCAGCAGCTTACAGGGGAGCAATCAGCCCCAGCATTTT.

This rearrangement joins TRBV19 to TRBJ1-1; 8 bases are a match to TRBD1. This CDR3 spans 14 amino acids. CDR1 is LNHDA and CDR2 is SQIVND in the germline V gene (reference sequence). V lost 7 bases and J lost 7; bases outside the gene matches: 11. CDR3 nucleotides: TGTGCCAGTATTAGACAGGGGTTACGGGGTGAAGCTTTCTTT. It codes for CASIRQGLRGEAFF. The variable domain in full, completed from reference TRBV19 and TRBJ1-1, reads DGGITQSPKYLFRKEGQNVTLSCEQNLNHDAMYWYRQDPGQGLRLIYYSQIVNDFQKGDIAEGYSVSREKKESFPLTVTSAQKNPTAFYLCASIRQGLRGEAFFGQGTRLTVV.

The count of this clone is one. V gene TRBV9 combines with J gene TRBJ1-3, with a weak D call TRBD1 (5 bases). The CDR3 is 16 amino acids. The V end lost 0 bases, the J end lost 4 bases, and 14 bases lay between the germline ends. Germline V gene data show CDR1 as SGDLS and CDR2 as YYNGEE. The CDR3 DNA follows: TGTGCCAGCAGCGTAGCTCCGGGGGGGTTAGGAAACACCATATATTTT. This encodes CASSVAPGGLGNTIYF.

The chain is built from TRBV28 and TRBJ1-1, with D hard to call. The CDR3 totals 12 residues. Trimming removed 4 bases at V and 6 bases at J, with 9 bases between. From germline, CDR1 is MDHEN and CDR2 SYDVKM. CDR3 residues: CASSYAVPEAFF. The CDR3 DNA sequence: TGTGCCAGCAGTTATGCGGTACCTGAAGCTTTCTTT.

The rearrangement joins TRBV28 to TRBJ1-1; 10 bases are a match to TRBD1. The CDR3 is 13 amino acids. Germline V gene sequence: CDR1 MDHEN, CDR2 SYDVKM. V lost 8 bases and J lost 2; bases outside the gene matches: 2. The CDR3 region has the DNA TGTGCCAGCCGGACAGGGGGAAACACTGAAGCTTTCTTT. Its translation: CASRTGGNTEAFF.

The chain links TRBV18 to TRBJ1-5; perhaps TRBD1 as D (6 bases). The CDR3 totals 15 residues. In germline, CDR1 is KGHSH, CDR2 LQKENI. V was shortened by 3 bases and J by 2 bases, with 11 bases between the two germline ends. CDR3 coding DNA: TGTGCCAGCTCACCGGAACAGGGTCGCAATCAGCCCCAGCATTTT. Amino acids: CASSPEQGRNQPQHF. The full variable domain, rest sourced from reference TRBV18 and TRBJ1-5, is NAGVMQNPRHLVRRRGQEARLRCSPMKGHSHVYWYRQLPEEGLKFMVYLQKENIIDESGMPKERFSAEFPKEGPSILRIQQVVRGDSAAYFCASSPEQGRNQPQHFGDGTRLSIL.

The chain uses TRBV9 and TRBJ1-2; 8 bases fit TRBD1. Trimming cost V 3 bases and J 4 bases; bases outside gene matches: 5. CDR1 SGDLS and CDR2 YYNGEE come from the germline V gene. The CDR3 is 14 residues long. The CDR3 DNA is TGTGCCAGCAGCGAGTTCGACAGGGGCTATGGCTACACCTTC. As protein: CASSEFDRGYGYTF. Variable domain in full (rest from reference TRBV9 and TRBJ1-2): DSGVTQTPKHLITATGQRVTLRCSPRSGDLSVYWYQQSLDQGLQFLIQYYNGEERAKGNILERFSAQQFPDLHSELNLSSLELGDSALYFCASSEFDRGYGYTFGSGTRLTVV.

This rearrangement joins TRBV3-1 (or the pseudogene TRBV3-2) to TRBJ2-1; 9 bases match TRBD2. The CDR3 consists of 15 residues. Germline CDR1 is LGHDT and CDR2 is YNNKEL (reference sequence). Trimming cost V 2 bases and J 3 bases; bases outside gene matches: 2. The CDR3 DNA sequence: TGTGCCAGCAGCCAACGACTAGCGGACTACAATGAGCAGTTCTTC. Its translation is CASSQRLADYNEQFF.

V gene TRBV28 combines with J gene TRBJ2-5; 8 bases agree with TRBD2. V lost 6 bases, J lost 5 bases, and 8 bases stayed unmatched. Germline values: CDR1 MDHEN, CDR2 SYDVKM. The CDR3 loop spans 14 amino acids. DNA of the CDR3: TGTGCCAGCAGGGGAGCGGGAGAGGGGGAGACCCAGTACTTC. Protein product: CASRGAGEGETQYF.